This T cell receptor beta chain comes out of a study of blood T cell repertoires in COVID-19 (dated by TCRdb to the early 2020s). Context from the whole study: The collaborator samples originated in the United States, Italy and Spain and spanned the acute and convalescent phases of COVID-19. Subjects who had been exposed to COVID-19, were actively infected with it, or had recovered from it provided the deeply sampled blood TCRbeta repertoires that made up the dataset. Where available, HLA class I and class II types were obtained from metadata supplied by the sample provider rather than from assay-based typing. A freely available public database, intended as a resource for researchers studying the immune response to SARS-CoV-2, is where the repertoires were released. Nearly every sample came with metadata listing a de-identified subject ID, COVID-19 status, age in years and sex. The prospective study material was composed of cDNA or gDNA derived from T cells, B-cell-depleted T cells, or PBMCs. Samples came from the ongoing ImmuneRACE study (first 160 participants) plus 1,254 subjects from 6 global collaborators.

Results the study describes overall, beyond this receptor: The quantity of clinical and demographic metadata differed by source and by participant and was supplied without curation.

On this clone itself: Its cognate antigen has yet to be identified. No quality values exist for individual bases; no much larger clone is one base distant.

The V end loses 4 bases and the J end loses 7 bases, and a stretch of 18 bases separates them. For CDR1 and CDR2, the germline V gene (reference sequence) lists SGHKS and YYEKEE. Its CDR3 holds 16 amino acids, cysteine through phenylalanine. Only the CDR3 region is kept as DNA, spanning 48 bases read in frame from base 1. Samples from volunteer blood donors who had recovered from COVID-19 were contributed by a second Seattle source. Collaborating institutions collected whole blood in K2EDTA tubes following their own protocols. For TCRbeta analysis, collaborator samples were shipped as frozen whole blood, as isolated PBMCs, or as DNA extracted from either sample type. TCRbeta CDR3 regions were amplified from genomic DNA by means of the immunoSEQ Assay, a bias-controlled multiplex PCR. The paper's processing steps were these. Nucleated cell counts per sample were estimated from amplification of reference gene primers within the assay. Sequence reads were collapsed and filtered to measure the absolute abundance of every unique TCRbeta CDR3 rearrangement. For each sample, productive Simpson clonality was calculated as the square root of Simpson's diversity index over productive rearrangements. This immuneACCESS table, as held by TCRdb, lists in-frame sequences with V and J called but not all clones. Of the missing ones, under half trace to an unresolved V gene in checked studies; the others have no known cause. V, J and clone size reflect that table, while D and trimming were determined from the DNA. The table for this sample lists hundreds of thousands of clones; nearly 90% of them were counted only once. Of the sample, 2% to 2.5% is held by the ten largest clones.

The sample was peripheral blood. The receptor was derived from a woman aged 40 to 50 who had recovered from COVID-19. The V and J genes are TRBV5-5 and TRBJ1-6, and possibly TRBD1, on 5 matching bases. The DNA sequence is TGTGCCAGCAGCCGGCAAGGAGACAGTATAAATTCACCCCTCCACTTT. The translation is CASSRQGDSINSPLHF.